These 24 T cell receptor beta chains came from one sample sequenced in a study of shared clonotypes between healthy human individuals. Some clones are missing from TCRdb's copy, which holds only in-frame ones; the method was immunoSEQ multiplex PCR. The repertoire holds under 2,500,000 clones, with nearly 97% as singletons. Input material: naive CD4+ T cells sorted from blood. Subset denoted: CD45RA+ positively selected. These TCRs come from a man younger than 35 in good health.

This chain uses TRBV18 with TRBJ1-2; D perhaps matches TRBD1 (6 bases). Between the trimmed V and J ends, which lost 2 bases and 2 bases, there was a span of 12 bases. Per the germline V gene, CDR1 is KGHSH and CDR2 is LQKENI. The CDR3 is 15 amino acids. The CDR3 nucleotides are TGTGCCAGCTCACCAAGACAGGAAATCAACTATGGCTACACCTTC. It specifies CASSPRQEINYGYTF. Full variable domain (remainder filled in from reference TRBV18 and TRBJ1-2): NAGVMQNPRHLVRRRGQEARLRCSPMKGHSHVYWYRQLPEEGLKFMVYLQKENIIDESGMPKERFSAEFPKEGPSILRIQQVVRGDSAAYFCASSPRQEINYGYTFGSGTRLTVV.

The chain couples TRBV7-2 to TRBJ2-3; TRBD2 matches at 7 bases. The CDR3 contains 15 residues. Germline V gene lookup returns CDR1 SGHTA and CDR2 FQGNSA. V was clipped by 2 bases and J by 6 bases; unmatched bases: 8. CDR3 DNA: TGTGCCAGCAGCTTATCGGGAGGCATTGGTGATACGCAGTATTTT. Protein sequence: CASSLSGGIGDTQYF.

This chain joins TRBV15 and TRBJ1-5; D gene unclear. CDR1 is LNHNV, CDR2 YYDKDF, per germline (reference sequence). The length of the CDR3 is 17 residues. Trimming left V 1 base short and J 8 bases short, with 21 bases between. The CDR3 loop reads CATSRVYTSGLKEPQHF. The CDR3 nucleotides are TGTGCCACCAGCAGAGTTTATACTTCCGGACTCAAGGAGCCCCAGCATTTT. Complete variable domain (other parts from reference TRBV15 and TRBJ1-5): DAMVIQNPRYQVTQFGKPVTLSCSQTLNHNVMYWYQQKSSQAPKLLFHYYDKDFNNEADTPDNFQSRRPNTSFCFLDIRSPGLGDTAMYLCATSRVYTSGLKEPQHFGDGTRLSIL.

V usage is TRBV25-1 and J usage is TRBJ2-7; the D gene is possibly TRBD2 (5 bases). This CDR3 is built from 12 residues. Germline values: CDR1 MGHDK, CDR2 SYGVNS. Trimming left V 3 bases short and J 4 bases short, with 7 bases between. The CDR3 here is CASSERGYEQYF. The CDR3, as DNA: TGTGCCAGCAGTGAGAGAGGGTACGAGCAGTACTTC.

The V gene is TRBV6-8, the J gene TRBJ2-6; 8 nucleotides line up with TRBD1. Germline V CDR1 and CDR2: MNHGY, SAAAGT. The CDR3 length is 16 residues. V dropped 9 bases and J dropped 2; count of bases not matched to a gene: 9. The DNA of the CDR3 is TGTGCCAGGGAGGACAGGGATTCCCCTGGGGCCAACGTCCTGACTTTC. Its protein is CAREDRDSPGANVLTF.

The V gene is TRBV2, the J gene TRBJ2-3; D perhaps matches TRBD1 (6 bases). Looked up from germline, CDR1 is SNHLY and CDR2 is FYNNEI. The V end was cut by 4 bases, the J end by 11 bases, with 16 bases between. CDR3 size: 13 residues. This CDR3 reads CASSVGQLFLQYF. The CDR3 region has the DNA TGTGCCAGCAGTGTAGGACAGCTTTTTTTGCAGTATTTT.

This clone was counted between two and nine times. V is TRBV19 and J is TRBJ1-4; D is ambiguous. The CDR3 loop spans 15 amino acids. CDR1 LNHDA and CDR2 SQIVND come from the germline V gene (reference sequence). Trimming took 7 bases from V and 5 from J, leaving 17 bases between them. The CDR3: CASKPGGLPNEKLFF. CDR3 DNA: TGTGCCAGTAAGCCTGGCGGGCTGCCCAATGAAAAACTGTTTTTT. The full variable domain, its missing parts supplied by reference TRBV19 and TRBJ1-4, is DGGITQSPKYLFRKEGQNVTLSCEQNLNHDAMYWYRQDPGQGLRLIYYSQIVNDFQKGDIAEGYSVSREKKESFPLTVTSAQKNPTAFYLCASKPGGLPNEKLFFGSGTQLSVL.

The chain joins TRBV30 to TRBJ2-7, with 7 bases identical to TRBD1. The CDR3 covers 14 residues. V dropped 0 bases and J dropped 4; count of bases not matched to a gene: 6. CDR1 is GTSNPN and CDR2 is SVGIG in the germline V gene (reference sequence). This CDR3 reads CAWSVGTEGYEQYF. The DNA for the CDR3 is TGTGCCTGGAGTGTAGGGACAGAGGGATACGAGCAGTACTTC.

The CDR3 loop reads CASSLVRSLGEKLFF. In DNA form, the CDR3 reads TGTGCCAGCAGCTTAGTCCGGTCGTTGGGGGAAAAACTGTTTTTT. This rearrangement joins TRBV11-2 to TRBJ1-4; D remains ambiguous. CDR1 is SGHAT, CDR2 FQNNGV, per germline. The V end was cut by 1 base, the J end by 8 bases, with 14 bases between. The CDR3 loop spans 15 amino acids.

The V gene is TRBV18, the J gene TRBJ1-4; the D gene is possibly TRBD1 (5 bases). The CDR3 has 17 residues. V gave up 0 bases and J gave up 5 bases, with 16 bases separating them. Germline V lookup: CDR1 KGHSH, CDR2 LQKENI. CDR3: CASSPPVGQSGNEKLFF. DNA for the CDR3: TGTGCCAGCTCACCACCGGTTGGACAATCCGGAAATGAAAAACTGTTTTTT.

This sequence joins TRBV5-6 and TRBJ1-2; D ambiguous. The CDR3 consists of 13 residues. The V gene lost 5 bases and the J gene lost 2 bases, with 10 bases spanning the gap. The V gene's germline CDR1 is SGHDT and CDR2 YYEEEE. The CDR3 loop reads CASRWTVNYGYTF. CDR3 DNA sequence: TGTGCCAGCAGGTGGACCGTCAACTATGGCTACACCTTC.

The chain joins TRBV28 to TRBJ1-3; D is possibly TRBD1 (6 bases). In germline, CDR1 is MDHEN, CDR2 SYDVKM. CDR3 size: 16 residues. V lost 5 bases and J lost 0, with 14 bases in between. In DNA, the CDR3 is TGTGCCAGCAGTATTGGAGGACAGATCTCTGGAAACACCATATATTTT. Protein sequence: CASSIGGQISGNTIYF.

Only one count was recorded for this clone. The V call is TRBV21-1, the J call TRBJ2-5; no DNA check was done on the table's D call, TRBD1. TRBV21-1 is deemed a pseudogene. The CDR3 loop spans 16 amino acids. The CDR3 region is CASSKARDRDQETQYF. In DNA form, the CDR3 reads TGTGCCAGCAGCAAGGCCAGGGACAGGGACCAAGAGACCCAGTACTTC.

The J gene is TRBJ1-1, the V gene TRBV10-3, with D tentatively TRBD1 (5 bases). Germline V lookup: CDR1 ENHRY, CDR2 SYGVKD. This CDR3 has 13 amino acids. Trimming cost V 8 bases and J 0 bases, with 10 bases left between them. The CDR3 DNA is TGTGCCATCGGCCGGGACTTGAACACTGAAGCTTTCTTT. Its translation is CAIGRDLNTEAFF.

The V call is TRBV7-2, the J call TRBJ1-1, with 7 bases lining up with TRBD1. This CDR3 spans 14 amino acids. Germline V gene sequence: CDR1 SGHTA, CDR2 FQGNSA. The DNA for the CDR3 is TGTGGGAGTGACAGGGTGGTTGGAAGCACTGAAGCTTTCTTT. Its translation is CGSDRVVGSTEAFF.

The V and J genes are TRBV2 and TRBJ2-1; D perhaps matches TRBD1 (7 bases). Germline-derived CDR1 and CDR2 are SNHLY and FYNNEI. The CDR3 loop spans 12 amino acids. V lost 6 bases to trimming and J lost 8 bases, with 11 bases between them. CDR3 bases: TGTGCCAGCAGCCTCAGGGGGGATGAGCAGTTCTTC. Translating it yields CASSLRGDEQFF.

Of note for this clone: This same CDR3 is encoded by further DNA sequences in the sample. The gene calls are TRBV11-2 and TRBJ1-5, with D unresolved. CDR1 SGHAT and CDR2 FQNNGV come from the germline V gene. This CDR3 has 13 amino acids. The V end lost 2 bases, the J end lost 4 bases, and 6 bases lay between the germline ends. The chain's CDR3 is CASSLSGNQPQHF. The DNA of the CDR3 is TGTGCCAGCAGCTTATCGGGTAATCAGCCCCAGCATTTT.

The rearrangement links TRBV2 to TRBJ1-2; the D gene is possibly TRBD1 (5 bases). The ends were cut back, 6 bases at V and 7 bases at J, with 15 bases in the middle. The CDR3 consists of 13 residues. From germline, CDR1 is SNHLY and CDR2 FYNNEI. In DNA, the CDR3 is TGTGCCAGCAGGCCCGAGGGGCAGGCTGGCTACACCTTC. Protein sequence: CASRPEGQAGYTF.

The chain recombines TRBV14 with TRBJ1-1; tentatively, D is TRBD1 (6 bases). Germline CDR1 and CDR2: SGHDN and FVKESK. The CDR3 has 12 residues. With 1 base removed from V and 11 bases from J, the gap between germline ends came to 11 bases. CDR3 sequence (DNA): TGTGCCAGCAGCCAAGTGGCAGGGGAGGCTTTCTTT. Translation: CASSQVAGEAFF.

The rearrangement links TRBV18 to TRBJ1-1; D might be TRBD1 (5 bases). Germline V CDR1 and CDR2: KGHSH, LQKENI. There are 12 residues in the CDR3. Trimming took off 3 bases at V and 6 bases at J, with 8 bases between the two ends. The CDR3 is CASSPLGPEAFF. CDR3 DNA: TGTGCCAGCTCACCCTTGGGACCTGAAGCTTTCTTT.

The chain employs TRBV7-8 and TRBJ1-2, with TRBD1 matching 7 bases. Germline V CDR1 and CDR2: SGHVS, FQNEAQ. The CDR3 loop spans 16 amino acids. V lost 5 bases and J lost 6; bases outside the gene matches: 15. This chain's CDR3 is CASSQRTGGVRDGYTF. The CDR3 DNA reads as TGTGCCAGCAGCCAAAGGACAGGCGGGGTAAGGGATGGCTACACCTTC.

The chain has TRBV2 and TRBJ1-4; a possible D gene is TRBD1 (5 bases). The V gene's germline CDR1 is SNHLY and CDR2 FYNNEI. V dropped 1 base and J dropped 7 bases, with 10 bases sitting between them. The CDR3 totals 14 residues. The CDR3 coding sequence is TGTGCCAGCAGTGAAGAGGGGATTTCTGAAAAACTGTTTTTT. Translated: CASSEEGISEKLFF.

As for this clone: Other DNA sequences from this sample encode an identical CDR3 as well. Here the CDR3 DNA reads TGTGCCAGCACTGTAAACACTGAAGCTTTCTTT. Residues: CASTVNTEAFF. The rearrangement uses TRBV6-1 and TRBJ1-1; D ambiguous. This CDR3 region has 11 residues. V was clipped by 7 bases and J by 2 bases, with 5 bases between them. CDR1 and CDR2 (germline): MNHNS, SASEGT.

This clone was observed a few times. The chain links TRBV10-3 to TRBJ1-5; TRBD1 aligns across 8 bases. The CDR3 is 15 residues long. Germline V CDR1 and CDR2: ENHRY, SYGVKD. J was trimmed by 3 bases and V by 4 bases; bases with no gene match: 5. The CDR3 reads CAISVGRGPNQPQHF. DNA for the CDR3: TGTGCCATCAGTGTAGGCAGGGGGCCCAATCAGCCCCAGCATTTT.